Shown below are 27 T cell receptor beta chains from a single sample sequenced in a study of Graves' ophthalmopathy and Graves' hyperthyroidism. Amplifying from RNA transcripts, the study obtained TCR beta CDR3 regions. Amplification began with first-round RT-PCR using HTBI primers, then second-round multiplex PCR was performed. TCRdb reprocessed the multiplex PCR reads with MiXCR, giving one entry per CDR3 protein. The sample lists around 1,000,000 distinct CDR3 sequences; less than 45% were seen once. The sequencing sample was made of peripheral blood or thyroid tissue (not recorded which). The receptors were gathered from an adult man with Graves' hyperthyroidism.

This clonotype was found once. The chain couples TRBV4-3 to TRBJ2-2; D is possibly TRBD1 (5 bases). Germline V gene sequence: CDR1 LGHNA, CDR2 YSLEER. The CDR3 length is 14 residues. Trimming took off 5 bases at V and 5 bases at J, with 12 bases between the two ends. CDR3 region: CASSGALNTGELFF. In DNA, the CDR3 is TGCGCCAGCAGCGGGGCCCTAAATACCGGGGAGCTGTTTTTT.

This clonotype was found many times. This chain links TRBV14 with TRBJ1-5; D not resolved. The ends were cut back, 1 base at V and 6 bases at J, with 4 bases in the middle. The CDR3 is 12 amino acids. Per germline, CDR1 SGHDN and CDR2 FVKESK. CDR3 protein: CASSQVGQPQHF. In nucleotides, the CDR3 is TGTGCCAGCAGCCAAGTAGGTCAGCCCCAGCATTTT.

The V gene is TRBV29-1, the J gene TRBJ1-5; 9 bases match TRBD1. V was pared by 6 bases and J by 7 bases, with 7 bases of the junction left unmatched. The CDR3 contains 13 residues. Germline loops: CDR1 SQVTM, CDR2 ANQGSEA. CDR3: CSVRTGAPQPQHF. CDR3 coding DNA: TGCAGCGTACGGACAGGGGCACCACAGCCCCAGCATTTT. The variable domain in full, completed from reference TRBV29-1 and TRBJ1-5, reads SAVISQKPSRDICQRGTSLTIQCQVDSQVTMMFWYRQQPGQSLTLIATANQGSEATYESGFVIDKFPISRPNLTFSTLTVSNMSPEDSSIYLCSVRTGAPQPQHFGDGTRLSIL.

This chain connects TRBV10-2 to TRBJ1-3; 7 bases match TRBD1. Germline loops: CDR1 WSHSY, CDR2 SAAADI. The junction had 3 bases not matched to a gene; V was cut back by 2 bases and J by 8 bases. CDR3 length: 13 residues. The CDR3 nucleotides read TGCGCCAGCAGTGAGACAGGGGTGGACACCATATATTTT. Its protein product is CASSETGVDTIYF.

This clonotype was recorded only once. This chain links TRBV5-4 with TRBJ2-3, with 7 bases that match TRBD1. The CDR3 has 15 residues. CDR1 is SGHNT and CDR2 is YYREEE in the germline V gene (reference sequence). V trimming: 3 bases; J trimming: 2 bases; junction bases outside the gene matches: 6. CDR3 sequence reads: CASSSRDRNTDTQYF. In nucleotides, the CDR3 is TGTGCCAGCAGCTCCCGGGACAGAAACACAGATACGCAGTATTTT.

Comments on this clonotype: An end of the junction does not agree with germline; a read error may underlie this. This sequence joins TRBV10-2 and TRBJ2-7; a weak D match, TRBD1 (6 bases). CDR1 is WSHSY, CDR2 SAAADI, per germline. The CDR3 has 15 residues. CDR3 residues: CASSLSTGRASEQYF. CDR3 DNA: TGTGCCAGCAGTTTATCTACAGGGCGGGCGTCCGAGCAGTACTTC.

Comment on this clonotype: An end of the junction does not agree with germline; a read error may underlie this. This rearrangement joins TRBV28 to TRBJ1-5, with D possibly TRBD1 on 5 matching bases. This CDR3 is 13 amino acids long. Germline loops: CDR1 MDHEN, CDR2 SYDVKM. The DNA of the CDR3 is TGTGCCAGCACGGGGGAATCCAATCAGTCCCAGCATTTT. Translating it yields CASTGESNQSQHF.

The chain has TRBV6-6 and TRBJ1-1; D gene uncertain. Germline values: CDR1 MNHNY, CDR2 SVGAGI (reference sequence). V dropped 2 bases and J dropped 7 bases, with 20 bases sitting between them. The CDR3 totals 16 residues. The CDR3 sequence: CASSYTLTVVTNEAFF. DNA for the CDR3: TGTGCCAGCAGTTACACTCTCACGGTGGTGACTAATGAAGCTTTCTTT.

In nucleotides, the CDR3 is TGCGCCAGCAGCCAAGAGACCGGGACGAACACTGAAGCTTTCTTT. This sequence encodes CASSQETGTNTEAFF. The rearrangement uses TRBV4-3 and TRBJ1-1, with D possibly matching TRBD1 (5 bases). The germline V gene has CDR1 LGHNA and CDR2 YSLEER. Trimming took off 0 bases at V and 1 base at J, with 9 bases between the two ends. The CDR3 is 15 amino acids.

This clonotype has at least ten counts. The chain employs TRBV13 and TRBJ2-7; D is perhaps TRBD1 (6 bases). Deletions cut 5 bases from V and 4 bases from J, with 15 bases between. In germline, CDR1 is PRHDT, CDR2 FYEKMQ (reference sequence). This CDR3 spans 14 amino acids. The CDR3 spells CASSDPGERYEQYF. In DNA, the CDR3 is TGTGCCAGCAGCGACCCAGGGGAACGATACGAGCAGTACTTC.

V is TRBV29-1 and J is TRBJ2-5; a weak D match, TRBD1 (6 bases). Trimming stripped 0 bases from V and 2 bases from J, with 13 bases between. From germline, CDR1 is SQVTM and CDR2 ANQGSEA. The CDR3 consists of 15 residues. Here the CDR3 reads CSVEDRGQLQETQYF. Here the CDR3 DNA reads TGCAGCGTTGAAGATCGGGGACAACTACAAGAGACCCAGTACTTC. The full variable domain, completed using reference TRBV29-1 and TRBJ2-5, is SAVISQKPSRDICQRGTSLTIQCQVDSQVTMMFWYRQQPGQSLTLIATANQGSEATYESGFVIDKFPISRPNLTFSTLTVSNMSPEDSSIYLCSVEDRGQLQETQYFGPGTRLLVL.

The V and J genes are TRBV10-2 and TRBJ2-3; 8 nucleotides align to TRBD2. CDR1 is WSHSY, CDR2 SAAADI, per germline. Trimming removed 0 bases from V and 5 bases from J; junction bases left unmatched: 7. This CDR3 region has 16 residues. In nucleotides, the CDR3 is TGCGCCAGCAGTGAGTCCCAGCGGGGGTCGGTAGATACGCAGTATTTT. Translated: CASSESQRGSVDTQYF.

This chain uses TRBV29-1 with TRBJ2-7; 8 bases map to TRBD2. The germline gives CDR1 SQVTM, CDR2 ANQGSEA. V trimming: 0 bases; J trimming: 5 bases; junction bases outside the gene matches: 6. The CDR3 loop spans 14 amino acids. The CDR3 is CSVEEAAGVDEQYF. CDR3 sequence (DNA): TGCAGCGTTGAAGAAGCAGCGGGGGTGGACGAGCAGTACTTC.

Of note for this clonotype: A read error is possible here, since a much larger clone lies one base away. V gene TRBV7-2 combines with J gene TRBJ2-7, with 8 bases identical to TRBD1. Unmatched junction bases numbered 9, after V lost 4 bases and J lost 4 bases. This CDR3 contains 15 residues. Germline CDR1 SGHTA, CDR2 FQGNSA. CDR3 protein: CASSYAGGQNYEQYF. The DNA of the CDR3 is TGTGCCAGCAGCTACGCAGGGGGCCAGAATTACGAGCAGTACTTC.

This clonotype was observed many times. The rearrangement links TRBV5-1 to TRBJ2-7; possibly TRBD1 or TRBD2 for D (5 bases each). The CDR3 sequence is 13 residues long. V was cut by 0 bases and J by 6 bases, with 10 bases left in between. Per the germline V gene, CDR1 is SGHRS and CDR2 is YFSETQ. CDR3 sequence (DNA): TGCGCCAGCAGCTTGGTTTTCGGGGCCGAGCAGTACTTC. Its protein product is CASSLVFGAEQYF.

This clonotype was recorded at least ten times. The chain uses TRBV6-5 and TRBJ1-1, with TRBD1 matching over 10 bases. This CDR3 has 15 amino acids. The V segment lost 6 bases and the J segment 10 bases; nucleotides outside the gene matches: 14. CDR1 is MNHEY and CDR2 is SVGAGI in the germline V gene. The CDR3 DNA sequence: TGTGCCAGCAGAGAAGCCGGGACAGGGGCGAGGGGAGCTTTCTTT. This translates into CASREAGTGARGAFF.

This chain uses TRBV5-1 with TRBJ1-2; the match to TRBD1 covers 7 bases. CDR1 and CDR2 (germline): SGHRS, YFSETQ. The CDR3 is 14 residues long. Trimming cost V 5 bases and J 0 bases; bases outside gene matches: 4. The CDR3 region is CASRPGTANYGYTF. The CDR3 DNA reads TGCGCCAGCAGACCGGGGACAGCTAACTATGGCTACACCTTC.

This chain joins TRBV11-2 and TRBJ1-2; 9 positions agree with TRBD1. The germline gives CDR1 SGHAT, CDR2 FQNNGV. CDR3 size: 14 residues. Trimming at V came to 3 bases and at J to 5 bases, leaving 4 bases not matched to a gene. The CDR3 is CASSFGDRVYGYTF. CDR3 in DNA: TGTGCCAGCAGCTTCGGGGACAGGGTTTATGGCTACACCTTC.

The CDR3 spells CSAQDGYNSPLHF. CDR3 coding DNA: TGCAGTGCCCAAGACGGCTATAATTCACCCCTCCACTTT. V gene TRBV20-1 combines with J gene TRBJ1-6; no firm D call. Germline-derived CDR1 and CDR2 are DFQATT and SNEGSKA (reference sequence). This CDR3 has 13 amino acids. V was trimmed by 6 bases and J by 3 bases, leaving 9 bases between them.

This clonotype was counted ten times or more. At one of its ends the junction is not consistent with the germline gene, which may arise from a read error. This chain uses TRBV11-2 with TRBJ2-5, with no clear D. Germline V gives CDR1 SGHAT, CDR2 FQNNGV. The CDR3 sequence is 14 residues long. The CDR3 sequence: CASSLMGRQEAQYF. The CDR3 coding sequence is TGTGCCAGCAGCTTAATGGGCAGGCAAGAGGCCCAGTACTTC. Based on the CDR3 plus reference TRBV11-2 and TRBJ2-5, the full variable domain is EAGVAQSPRYKIIEKRQSVAFWCNPISGHATLYWYQQILGQGPKLLIQFQNNGVVDDSQLPKDRFSAERLKGVDSTLKIQPAKLEDSAVYLCASSLMGRQEAQYFGPGTRLLVL.

This rearrangement joins TRBV28 to TRBJ1-1; D remains ambiguous. CDR1 is MDHEN and CDR2 is SYDVKM in the germline V gene. This CDR3 has 14 residues. Trimming took off 3 bases at V and 4 bases at J, with 12 bases between the two ends. The CDR3 protein is CASSFKRVGTEAFF. DNA of the CDR3: TGTGCCAGCAGTTTCAAGAGGGTTGGCACTGAAGCTTTCTTT.

This clonotype was seen a few times. The rearrangement uses TRBV6-6 and TRBJ1-6; a possible D gene is TRBD1 (5 bases). Between the trimmed V and J ends, which lost 0 bases and 5 bases, there was a span of 23 bases. Germline V lookup: CDR1 MNHNY, CDR2 SVGAGI (reference sequence). The CDR3 has 20 residues. The CDR3 protein is CASSYSGPEAGRRNNSPLHF. The CDR3 coding sequence is TGTGCCAGCAGTTACTCTGGACCCGAGGCGGGGCGCCGGAATAATTCACCCCTCCACTTT.

This clonotype came up many times. The chain employs TRBV7-2 and TRBJ2-7; 9 positions agree with TRBD1. This CDR3 spans 15 amino acids. Germline CDR1 is SGHTA and CDR2 is FQGNSA. V dropped 2 bases and J dropped 9; count of bases not matched to a gene: 11. CDR3 coding DNA: TGTGCCAGCAGCTTATTCCGGGACAGGGTTGGGGTGCAGTACTTC. Translating gives CASSLFRDRVGVQYF.

This chain joins TRBV5-6 and TRBJ2-2; tentative D call: TRBD2 (8 bases). Germline loops: CDR1 SGHDT, CDR2 YYEEEE. Between the trimmed V and J ends, which lost 6 bases and 1 base, there was a span of 16 bases. The CDR3 covers 16 residues. The CDR3 DNA reads as TGTGCCAGCAACCCGGGAGGGGGCAGGAACACCGGGGAGCTGTTTTTT. Translation: CASNPGGGRNTGELFF.

The chain recombines TRBV7-8 with TRBJ2-5; no clear D. CDR1 SGHVS and CDR2 FQNEAQ come from the germline V gene. CDR3 length: 14 amino acids. Trimming left V 2 bases short and J 5 bases short, with 12 bases between. The DNA for the CDR3 is TGTGCCAGCAGCTTAACCAGCAAAGGGGAGACCCAGTACTTC. Translating it yields CASSLTSKGETQYF.

This clonotype turned up a few times. The V gene is TRBV12-3 or TRBV12-4, the J gene TRBJ1-5; 8 nucleotides agree with TRBD1. V lost 5 bases to trimming and J lost 2 bases; unmatched junction nucleotides: 8. This CDR3 has 16 amino acids. DNA for the CDR3: TGTGCCAGCAGTCCTCAGGGGGCGGCGGGCAATCAGCCCCAGCATTTT. The encoded protein is CASSPQGAAGNQPQHF.

This clonotype was detected ten times or more. The chain combines TRBV12-3 or TRBV12-4 with TRBJ2-7; 8 bases are a match to TRBD1. CDR3 length: 13 residues. V was pared by 3 bases and J by 5 bases, with 3 bases of the junction left unmatched. The CDR3 sequence is CASSLWDRNEQYF. CDR3 coding DNA: TGTGCCAGCAGTTTGTGGGACAGGAACGAGCAGTACTTC.